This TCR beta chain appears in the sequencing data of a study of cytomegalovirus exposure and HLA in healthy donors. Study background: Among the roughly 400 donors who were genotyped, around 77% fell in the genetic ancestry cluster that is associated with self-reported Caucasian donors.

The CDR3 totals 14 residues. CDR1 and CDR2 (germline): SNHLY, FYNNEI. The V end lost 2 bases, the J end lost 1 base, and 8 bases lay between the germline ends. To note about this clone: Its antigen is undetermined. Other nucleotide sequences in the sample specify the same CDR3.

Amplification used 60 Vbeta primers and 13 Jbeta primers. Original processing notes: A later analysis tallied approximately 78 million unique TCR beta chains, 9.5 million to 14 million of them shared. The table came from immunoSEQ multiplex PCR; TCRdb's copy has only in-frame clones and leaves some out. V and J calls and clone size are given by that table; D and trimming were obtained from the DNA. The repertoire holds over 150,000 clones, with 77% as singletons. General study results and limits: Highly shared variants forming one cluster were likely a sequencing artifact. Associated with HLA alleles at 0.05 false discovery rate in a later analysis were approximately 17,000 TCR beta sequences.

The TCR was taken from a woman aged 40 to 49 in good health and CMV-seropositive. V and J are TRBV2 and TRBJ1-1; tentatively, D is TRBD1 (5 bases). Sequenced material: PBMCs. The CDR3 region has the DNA TGTGCCAGCAGTGAACGGCAGGGGAACACTGAAGCTTTCTTT. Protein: CASSERQGNTEAFF.